A selection of T cell receptor beta chains follows, all from one sample in a study of shared clonotypes between healthy human individuals. Sequenced by immunoSEQ multiplex PCR; TCRdb stores in-frame clones only, minus some. The data show approximately 2,300,000 clones, roughly 90% seen once. Material: naive CD4+ T cells from PBMCs. These receptors were taken from a man aged 18 to 30 in good health. Some clones in this sample may be carry-over from other donors' samples. The CDR3 runs from the conserved cysteine through the conserved F or W. A D gene is named only where the DNA matches it firmly. Clone size is given for some rows only: seen once, a few or many times, or a class if the clone is expanded.

v_gene	abundance	j_gene	d_gene	CDR3nt	CDR3aa
TRBV5-1	-	TRBJ2-7	-	TGCGCCAGCAGCTTGGCCGCCAGAGTCTCCTACGAGCAGTACTTC	CASSLAARVSYEQYF
TRBV19	-	TRBJ2-2	TRBD2	TGTGCCAGTAGTATAACCCCGACTAGCGGGAGAAGCACCGGGGAGCTGTTTTTT	CASSITPTSGRSTGELFF
TRBV19	-	TRBJ2-1	-	TGTGCCAGTATGGCCGAAGGGGGGAATAGTGAGCAGTTCTTC	CASMAEGGNSEQFF
TRBV28	-	TRBJ2-3	TRBD1	TGTGCCAGCAGTACGGGACAGGCGTACGGTACGCAGTATTTT	CASSTGQAYGTQYF
TRBV9	-	TRBJ2-1	TRBD1	TGTGCCAGCAGCTTGCAGGGGGATACCTACAATGAGCAGTTCTTC	CASSLQGDTYNEQFF
TRBV4-3	-	TRBJ2-7	-	TGCGCCAGCAGCCAAGATTTTTCGGACCTTGGTGAGCAGTACTTC	CASSQDFSDLGEQYF
TRBV9	-	TRBJ2-1	-	TGTGCCAGCACCCTGGTCCAGGGCGATGAGCAGTTCTTC	CASTLVQGDEQFF
TRBV20-1	few	TRBJ2-5	-	TGCAGTGCCCCCCGGGGGGAGACCCAGTACTTC	CSAPRGETQYF
TRBV15	-	TRBJ2-7	-	TGTGCCACCAGCAGAGGGGAGTTGCAGTACTTC	CATSRGELQYF
TRBV29-1	-	TRBJ2-1	-	TGCAGCGTGGGCGGTATCGTAGCGCAGCCCTACAATGAGCAGTTCTTC	CSVGGIVAQPYNEQFF
TRBV18	-	TRBJ1-4	-	TGTGCCAGCTCACCACTTGGAAGCGGGAATGAAAAACTGTTTTTT	CASSPLGSGNEKLFF
TRBV12-5	-	TRBJ2-1	TRBD2	TGTGCTAGTGGTCTTCCCACTAGCGATGAGCAGTTCTTC	CASGLPTSDEQFF
TRBV18	-	TRBJ1-1	TRBD1	TGTGCCAGCTCCCCTCAGGGGGGGCTAAACACTGAAGCTTTCTTT	CASSPQGGLNTEAFF
TRBV5-1	once	TRBJ2-2	TRBD2	TGCGCCAGCAGCTTGCGGACTAGCGGGGAGAACACCGGGGAGCTGTTTTTT	CASSLRTSGENTGELFF
TRBV6-1	-	TRBJ2-2	-	TGTGCCAGCATCCGGACGGGGAACACCGGGGAGCTGTTTTTT	CASIRTGNTGELFF
TRBV15	-	TRBJ1-1	-	TGTGCCACCAGCAGACCAGATGGGGACACTGAAGCTTTCTTT	CATSRPDGDTEAFF
TRBV19	-	TRBJ1-2	-	TGTGCCAGTAGCGTAACAGGGTTCATGGATGGCTACACCTTC	CASSVTGFMDGYTF
TRBV9	-	TRBJ1-4	TRBD1	TGTGCCAGCAACGCCGAAGCCCCGGGACAGGGAAATGAAAAACTGTTTTTT	CASNAEAPGQGNEKLFF
TRBV18	-	TRBJ1-3	TRBD1	TGTGCCAGCTCACCGAACATCCCCCTTAGACAGGGTGGAAACACCATATATTTT	CASSPNIPLRQGGNTIYF
TRBV9	-	TRBJ2-3	TRBD2	TGTGCCAGCAGCGATAATCCGGGACTAGGATTTAGCACAGATACGCAGTATTTT	CASSDNPGLGFSTDTQYF
TRBV7-9	-	TRBJ2-1	-	TGTGCCAGCAGCGGCTCGGGACAGCCTCTGGGGTGGGGAGGGTTCTTC	CASSGSGQPLGWGGFF
TRBV5-1	-	TRBJ2-7	-	TGCGCCAGCGGACGCCAGGGGCCGGCCTACGAGCAGTACTTC	CASGRQGPAYEQYF
TRBV18	-	TRBJ1-5	TRBD1	TGTGCCAGCTCACCGACGACAGGGAAAGTTCAGCCCCAGCATTTT	CASSPTTGKVQPQHF
TRBV9	-	TRBJ2-7	-	TGTGCCAGCAGCCCCCGACAAGGTATGGACGACGAGCAGTACTTC	CASSPRQGMDDEQYF
TRBV19	-	TRBJ1-1	-	TGTGCCAGTAGTATTACGACATTCGGCACTGAAGCTTTCTTT	CASSITTFGTEAFF
TRBV12-5	-	TRBJ2-2	-	TGTGCTAGCTCACCCGTTAAGGACGGGGAGCTGTTTTTT	CASSPVKDGELFF
TRBV9	-	TRBJ2-3	TRBD2	TGTGCCAGCAGCACAGCTGGGACTAGGAGCACAGATACGCAGTATTTT	CASSTAGTRSTDTQYF
TRBV13	-	TRBJ2-5	-	TGTGCCAGCAGCATAAGAATGGAGACCCAGTACTTC	CASSIRMETQYF
TRBV7-3	-	TRBJ2-3	-	TGTGCCAGCAGCTTAAGTTCGGGCCTTACTAGCACAGATACGCAGTATTTT	CASSLSSGLTSTDTQYF
TRBV10-1	-	TRBJ2-1	-	TGCGCCAGCAGTGAATTTCGCGGGGCCCGCAATGAGCAGTTCTTC	CASSEFRGARNEQFF
TRBV5-1	-	TRBJ2-3	-	TGCGCCAGCGCACCGAGGGGGGGAGCGGTGGCCGATACGCAGTATTTT	CASAPRGGAVADTQYF